The 27 T cell receptor beta chains listed next were all sequenced from one sample in a study of T-cell memory formation after mild COVID-19. TCRdb re-analysed the 5' RACE reads in MiXCR, keeping a single row per CDR3 protein. The repertoire holds fewer than 700,000 distinct CDR3 sequences, less than 25% seen once, with roughly 8.3% in the top ten. The sequencing input was PBMCs or a T cell subset sorted from them (not recorded which). These receptor sequences come from an adult woman who had mild COVID-19 (a few samples of this study predate the infection). Cell type and time point are not known.

In nucleotides, the CDR3 is TGCAGTGCTAGCCCGAACACCGGGGAGCTGTTTTTT. Protein sequence: CSASPNTGELFF. The chain employs TRBV20-1 and TRBJ2-2; D uncertain. There are 12 residues in the CDR3. Germline V gene lookup returns CDR1 DFQATT and CDR2 SNEGSKA (reference sequence). Trimming pared 3 bases from V and 0 bases from J, leaving 2 bases between.

This chain uses TRBV6-5 with TRBJ1-1; D is undetermined. CDR3 size: 13 residues. The germline V gene has CDR1 MNHEY and CDR2 SVGAGI. V was pared by 0 bases and J by 1 base, with 3 bases between. CDR3 in DNA: TGTGCCAGCAGTTACTCGAAGAACACTGAAGCTTTCTTT. It specifies CASSYSKNTEAFF.

J is TRBJ2-7 and V is TRBV10-1; 11 bases match TRBD1. V shed 7 bases, J shed 2 bases, and the junction held 10 bases outside the gene matches. Germline V CDR1 and CDR2: WNHNN, SYGVQD (reference sequence). The CDR3 is made up of 16 amino acids. The CDR3: CASKPSDRGLAYEQYF. The CDR3 DNA follows: TGCGCCAGCAAGCCGTCGGACAGGGGGCTCGCCTACGAGCAGTACTTC.

The J gene is TRBJ1-6, the V gene TRBV5-4, with D perhaps TRBD1 (6 bases). The V end was cut by 2 bases, the J end by 5 bases, with 11 bases between. The germline gives CDR1 SGHNT, CDR2 YYREEE (reference sequence). The CDR3 spans 15 residues. This chain's CDR3 is CASSFKGQDNSPLHF. The CDR3 nucleotides read TGTGCCAGCAGCTTTAAGGGACAAGATAATTCACCCCTCCACTTT.

This clonotype occurred many times. This rearrangement joins TRBV19 to TRBJ2-7; D might be TRBD2 (5 bases). V lost 4 bases and J lost 5, with 15 bases in between. Germline-derived CDR1 and CDR2 are LNHDA and SQIVND (reference sequence). The CDR3 runs to 14 residues. The CDR3 spells CASSTSGSAHEQYF. The CDR3 nucleotides read TGTGCCAGTAGTACCTCTGGTAGCGCCCACGAGCAGTACTTC.

V and J are TRBV6-2 or TRBV6-3 and TRBJ2-7; D uncertain. Germline V gene lookup returns CDR1 MNHEY and CDR2 SVGEGT. The CDR3 runs to 11 residues. Trimming stripped 1 base from V and 5 bases from J, with 3 bases between. The CDR3 bases are TGTGCCAGCAGTTACTTGGACGAGCAGTACTTC. It specifies CASSYLDEQYF.

V gene TRBV20-1 combines with J gene TRBJ2-3, with 8 bases matching TRBD2. Germline-derived CDR1 and CDR2 are DFQATT and SNEGSKA (reference sequence). With V trimmed by 0 bases and J by 5 bases, 4 bases remained unmatched. CDR3 size: 14 residues. For the CDR3, the DNA is TGCAGTGCTAGAGATGGCGGGAGGCAAGATACGCAGTATTTT. Translation: CSARDGGRQDTQYF.

In this sample, this clonotype turned up many times. This chain uses TRBV5-1 with TRBJ1-1; 7 positions match TRBD1. The length of the CDR3 is 13 residues. The V and J ends lost 0 bases and 6 bases, in that order; junction bases with no gene match: 2. The germline gives CDR1 SGHRS, CDR2 YFSETQ. DNA for the CDR3: TGCGCCAGCAGCTTGGGAGACAGGGCTGAAGCTTTCTTT. Translation gives CASSLGDRAEAFF.

The chain couples TRBV11-2 to TRBJ2-1; D perhaps matches TRBD2 (7 bases). The CDR3 is 16 residues long. V lost 2 bases, J lost 0 bases, and 11 bases lay in between. Per the germline V gene, CDR1 is SGHAT and CDR2 is FQNNGV. CDR3 bases: TGTGCCAGCAGCTTATGGGGGGGCCACTCCTACAATGAGCAGTTCTTC. It codes for CASSLWGGHSYNEQFF.

V is TRBV12-5 and J is TRBJ2-7, with TRBD1 matching 9 bases. V shed 9 bases, J shed 4 bases, and the junction held 10 bases outside the gene matches. Germline V CDR1 and CDR2: LGHNT, FRNRAP. The CDR3 extends over 14 amino acids. DNA of the CDR3: TGTGCTAGGCCCCCGGGACAGGGATCATACGAGCAGTACGTC. Its translation is CARPPGQGSYEQYV.

The chain has TRBV4-3 and TRBJ2-7; the D call may be TRBD1 or TRBD2 (5 bases each). Germline V gene lookup returns CDR1 LGHNA and CDR2 YSLEER. V lost 8 bases to trimming and J lost 1 base, with 18 bases between them. This CDR3 has 15 residues. The CDR3 protein is CASSIGVASSYEQYF. In DNA, the CDR3 is TGCGCCAGCTCGATAGGGGTAGCGTCATCCTACGAGCAGTACTTC.

The chain joins TRBV5-1 to TRBJ1-5; D unclear. Germline V lookup: CDR1 SGHRS, CDR2 YFSETQ. The CDR3 consists of 13 residues. The V and J ends lost 4 bases and 5 bases respectively, with 10 bases between them. The CDR3 nucleotides are TGCGCCAGCAGCATACGTCCAGATCAGCCCCAGCATTTT. This encodes CASSIRPDQPQHF.

The chain uses TRBV11-2 and TRBJ2-5; D is undetermined. V gave up 1 base and J gave up 2 bases, with 8 bases separating them. The CDR3 sequence is 14 residues long. CDR1 is SGHAT, CDR2 FQNNGV, per germline. The DNA for the CDR3 is TGTGCCAGCAGCTTAGCTCTCGGGCAAGAGACCCAGTACTTC. Protein product: CASSLALGQETQYF.

This clonotype occurred a few times. The V and J genes are TRBV5-1 and TRBJ1-3; D uncertain. Trimming stripped 1 base from V and 4 bases from J, with 6 bases between. Germline CDR1 SGHRS, CDR2 YFSETQ. This CDR3 contains 13 residues. CDR3 sequence reads: CASSLMVGNTIYF. CDR3 coding DNA: TGCGCCAGCAGCTTGATGGTGGGAAACACCATATATTTT.

This clonotype came up a few times. V usage is TRBV6-2 or TRBV6-3 and J usage is TRBJ1-5; a possible D gene is TRBD1 (6 bases). Germline V gives CDR1 MNHEY, CDR2 SVGEGT. Trimming stripped 0 bases from V and 0 bases from J, with 6 bases between. The CDR3 is made up of 15 amino acids. CDR3 nucleotides: TGTGCCAGCAGTTACTCAGGGGGTAGCAATCAGCCCCAGCATTTT. It yields the protein CASSYSGGSNQPQHF.

This clonotype showed up many times. Here the CDR3 DNA reads TGTGCCAGCAGCCAAAGACAGACGGGGAATGAGCAGTTCTTC. Translating it yields CASSQRQTGNEQFF. V usage is TRBV2 and J usage is TRBJ2-1; D possibly uses TRBD1 or TRBD2 (5 bases each). V lost 6 bases to trimming and J lost 7 bases, with 16 bases between them. This CDR3 has 14 residues. Germline CDR1 and CDR2: SNHLY and FYNNEI. The complete variable domain, with remaining parts taken from reference TRBV2 and TRBJ2-1, reads EPEVTQTPSHQVTQMGQEVILRCVPISNHLYFYWYRQILGQKVEFLVSFYNNEISEKSEIFDDQFSVERPDGSNFTLKIRSTKLEDSAMYFCASSQRQTGNEQFFGPGTRLTVL.

This clonotype showed up just a few times. The chain employs TRBV6-5 and TRBJ1-1, with unresolved D. Germline V gene data show CDR1 as MNHEY and CDR2 as SVGAGI. Trimming shortened V by 6 bases and J by 0 bases, and 5 bases separated the two germline ends. This CDR3 has 12 residues. The CDR3 protein is CASRRLNTEAFF. CDR3 nucleotides: TGTGCCAGCAGGAGGCTGAACACTGAAGCTTTCTTT.

The chain links TRBV12-3 or TRBV12-4 to TRBJ1-1; 9 nucleotides line up with TRBD1. The CDR3 covers 15 residues. V lost 4 bases, J lost 11 bases, and 14 bases stayed unmatched. This CDR3 reads CASSYLDPQGAEAFF. CDR3 coding DNA: TGTGCCAGCAGTTACCTAGACCCACAGGGGGCAGAGGCTTTCTTT.

This clonotype showed up just a few times. V usage is TRBV24-1 and J usage is TRBJ2-1; no clear D gene. V was trimmed by 4 bases and J by 4 bases, leaving 13 bases between them. The CDR3 is 15 residues long. Per germline, CDR1 KGHDR and CDR2 SFDVKD. CDR3 residues: CATSESTALYNEQFF. The DNA for the CDR3 is TGTGCCACCAGTGAATCAACAGCGTTGTACAATGAGCAGTTCTTC.

The chain links TRBV5-4 to TRBJ1-1, with D possibly matching TRBD1 (6 bases). Trimming took 0 bases from V and 4 from J, leaving 16 bases between them. Germline CDR1 and CDR2: SGHNT and YYREEE (reference sequence). The length of the CDR3 is 16 residues. CDR3 coding DNA: TGTGCCAGCAGCTTGGCCGGGGCAGGGGAGATCACTGAAGCTTTCTTT. Residues: CASSLAGAGEITEAFF.

This clonotype was seen a handful of times. The chain uses TRBV7-9 and TRBJ1-1; a possible D gene is TRBD1 (5 bases). The CDR3 runs 14 residues. V dropped 5 bases and J dropped 6 bases, with 16 bases sitting between them. Germline-derived CDR1 and CDR2 are SEHNR and FQNEAQ (reference sequence). CDR3 nucleotide sequence: TGTGCCAGCAGCCCACCGGGACCTGGCGCTGAAGCTTTCTTT. Its translation is CASSPPGPGAEAFF.

The CDR3 DNA reads as TGTGCCAGTAGTGGCCTGGGGACAGCTTTCTTT. Residues: CASSGLGTAFF. The chain employs TRBV19 and TRBJ1-1; tentative D call: TRBD1 (5 bases). Germline V CDR1 and CDR2: LNHDA, SQIVND (reference sequence). Deletions cut 5 bases from V and 10 bases from J, with 11 bases between. The CDR3 loop spans 11 amino acids.

This chain connects TRBV11-2 to TRBJ1-1; D perhaps matches TRBD1 (5 bases). Trimming took off 0 bases at V and 0 bases at J, with 11 bases between the two ends. CDR3 size: 16 residues. Germline V gives CDR1 SGHAT, CDR2 FQNNGV. CDR3 residues: CASSLEAGTVNTEAFF. CDR3 bases: TGTGCCAGCAGCTTAGAGGCCGGGACGGTGAACACTGAAGCTTTCTTT.

The chain carries TRBV11-3 and TRBJ2-2; 10 nucleotides match TRBD2. Germline CDR1 SGHNT, CDR2 YENEEA. V dropped 1 base and J dropped 5; count of bases not matched to a gene: 4. The CDR3 spans 16 residues. The CDR3 nucleotides read TGTGCCAGCAGCTTAGTAACAGCGGGGGGGACCGGGGAGCTGTTTTTT. As protein: CASSLVTAGGTGELFF.

This clonotype was seen a handful of times. The chain employs TRBV9 and TRBJ1-3; D call uncertain. The CDR3 is 14 amino acids. Germline loops: CDR1 SGDLS, CDR2 YYNGEE. Trimming shortened V by 2 bases and J by 0 bases, and 6 bases separated the two germline ends. Written as DNA, the CDR3 is TGTGCCAGCAGCGTCGACCACTCTGGAAACACCATATATTTT. This sequence encodes CASSVDHSGNTIYF.

This clonotype has just a few counts. This chain links TRBV9 with TRBJ1-1, with D possibly being TRBD1 (5 bases). The CDR3 has 14 residues. V was shortened by 4 bases and J by 5 bases, with 15 bases between the two germline ends. CDR1 is SGDLS, CDR2 YYNGEE, per germline. Here the CDR3 reads CASSWQGSGTEAFF. CDR3 sequence (DNA): TGTGCCAGCAGCTGGCAGGGTTCGGGAACTGAAGCTTTCTTT.

The sample holds a few counts of this clonotype. The rearrangement joins TRBV25-1 to TRBJ2-1, with 9 bases lining up with TRBD1. The germline CDR1 and CDR2 sequences are MGHDK and SYGVNS. Trimming took 2 bases from V and 7 from J; bases not matched to a gene: 6. This CDR3 comprises 15 residues. The CDR3 DNA is TGTGCCAGCAGTGAAGCCGACAGGGGGGGGAATGAGCAGTTCTTC. Protein product: CASSEADRGGNEQFF.